This TCR beta chain originates from a study of shared clonotypes between healthy human individuals (dated by TCRdb to about 2020). Concerning the study at large: The cohort comprised a couple of women and three men aged 18 to 49 years. Per donor, three plates each were used for CD4 naive and CD4 memory, two for CD8 naive, and one for CD8 memory. To estimate repertoire size and how much clonotypes are shared between individuals, the study performed deep sequencing of blood TCR repertoires from roughly five healthy adults. To increase sequencing depth and limit assay-specific biases, TCR repertoire library preparation and sequencing were carried out by different laboratories using diverse techniques. Per donor, leukapheresis produced somewhere between about 0.9 and 9.5 billion PBMCs. General findings and caveats noted by the study authors: Sampling was restricted to blood, and TCR repertoires in tissues likely differ from the TCR repertoires found in blood. Based on pairwise subsampling, the degree of clonotype sharing among donors was expected to be affected by sequencing depth. Approximately 5% of naive CD4, roughly 3.5% of naive CD8, 2% to 2.5% of memory CD4, and roughly 0.4% of memory CD8 clonotypes were shared across a few donors. Higher generation probabilities were observed for clonotypes shared by all four sorted-subset donors than for non-shared clonotypes. Incomplete sequencing was indicated by rarefaction of sorted-subset datasets, despite the large sequencing depth. Estimated clonotype richness was generally larger for naive than for memory subsets. The genetic and exposure-history diversity represented was limited by the small number of donors.

TCR CDR3 regions were amplified from genomic DNA by multiplex PCR using the deep immunoSEQ assay. Extracted genomic DNA from each cell subset was spread evenly across all wells of several immunoSEQ 96-well plates, with each plate serving as a replicate. For sorted subsets, approximately 210 ng genomic DNA, equal to 30,000 or so T cell genomes, was loaded into each replicate PCR. Purified libraries were quantified with a Qubit 3.0 fluorometer, sized on a Bioanalyzer 2100, and re-quantified with the KAPA Library Quantification kit. Every immunoSEQ 96-well plate was sequenced on a dedicated single-read 150-cycle Illumina NextSeq 550 flow cell. Turning to the authors' computational methods: Because the immunoSEQ output held only junctional sequences and lacked quality scores, the filtering could not match the filtering applied to full-length reads. To assign V/J genes and CDR3, sequences were annotated using PyIR, a Python wrapper for IgBLAST v1.9, with IMGT germline references. Reads with weak V/J assignments (E-value above 1e-6), missing CDR3, stop codons, out-of-frame junctions, or ambiguous translated residues were removed. V3J clonotypes were defined as sequences sharing an identical inferred V gene, J gene, and CDR3 amino acid sequence. Percentage overlap between repertoires was calculated by dividing the number of shared unique clonotypes by the size of the smaller repertoire. Richness of each repertoire was evaluated using RTK rarefaction, the Chao1 estimator, and Recon v2.1 estimates of unobserved clonotypes. OLGA was used to compute generation probabilities for all TCRbeta clonotypes that the gDNA method yielded from several donors. In TCRdb, the immuneACCESS table is reduced to in-frame sequences with V and J assigned. These tables do not hold every clone; where another copy was compared, an unresolved V gene accounts for under half, and the others remain unexplained. The V and J calls and clone size are taken from that table; D and trimming were inferred from the DNA. Present in this sample are some 900,000 clones, 60% to 85% of which were seen just once. The ten largest clones add up to 1.5% of the sample.

Trimming takes 0 bases from V and 0 bases from J, and the germline ends sit 8 bases apart. The CDR3 spans 16 residues, from the cysteine through the phenylalanine. Just the 48-base CDR3 DNA is kept, in frame starting at base 1. Per the germline V gene, LGHNA is the CDR1 and YSLEER is the CDR2. The donors were healthy, HIV-negative adults who had no recently reported acute infections or vaccinations. Every donor was a Caucasian adult living in Nashville, Tennessee, USA. CD4+ T cells were enriched by magnetic negative selection; naive cells were then positively selected on CD45RA, and the negative fraction formed the memory subset. Blood was obtained by leukapheresis, after which PBMCs were separated by Ficoll-Histopaque density gradient centrifugation and cryopreserved in liquid nitrogen vapor phase. Analytical flow cytometry was used to check the purity and quantity of each magnetically sorted T cell population. Genomic DNA was isolated from every sorted fraction and measured by UV absorbance on a Nanodrop 2000c.

About this clone: The antigen it recognizes is unknown. Base qualities are not at hand, and no much larger clone is one base apart.

This receptor was obtained from a man younger than 35 in good health. The specimen was memory CD4+ T cells sorted from blood. This specimen's cell subset or site label, interpreted: CD45RA-negative fraction. Recombination joined TRBV4-3 with TRBJ2-2, with the D gene not clear enough to name. The DNA sequence is as follows: TGCGCCAGCAGCCAAGAACCTAGGGCGAACACCGGGGAGCTGTTTTTT. Its coded protein is CASSQEPRANTGELFF.